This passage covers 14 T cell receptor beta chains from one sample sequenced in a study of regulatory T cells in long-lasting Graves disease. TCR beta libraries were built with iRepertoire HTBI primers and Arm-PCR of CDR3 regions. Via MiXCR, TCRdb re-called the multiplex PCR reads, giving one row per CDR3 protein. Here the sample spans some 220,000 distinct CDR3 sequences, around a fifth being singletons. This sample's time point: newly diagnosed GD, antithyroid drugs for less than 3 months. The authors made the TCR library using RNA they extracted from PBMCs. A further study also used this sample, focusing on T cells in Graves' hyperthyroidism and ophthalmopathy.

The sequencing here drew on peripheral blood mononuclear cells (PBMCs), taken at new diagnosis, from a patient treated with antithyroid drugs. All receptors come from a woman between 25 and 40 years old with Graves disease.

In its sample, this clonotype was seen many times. CDR3 region: CASSPLPAGENIQYF. In DNA, the CDR3 is TGTGCCAGCAGCCCTTTGCCGGCGGGAGAGAACATTCAGTACTTC. The J gene is TRBJ2-4, the V gene TRBV28; 7 bases fit TRBD2. V shed 6 bases and J 7 bases; nucleotides not matched to a gene: 12. Germline V gene sequence: CDR1 MDHEN, CDR2 SYDVKM. The CDR3 has 15 amino acids.

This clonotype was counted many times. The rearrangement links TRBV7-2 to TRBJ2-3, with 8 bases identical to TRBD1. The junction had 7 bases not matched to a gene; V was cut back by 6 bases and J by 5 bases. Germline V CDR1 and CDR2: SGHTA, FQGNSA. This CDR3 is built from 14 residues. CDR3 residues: CASRTTGVRDTQYF. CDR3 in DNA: TGTGCCAGCAGGACGACAGGGGTGAGAGATACGCAGTATTTT.

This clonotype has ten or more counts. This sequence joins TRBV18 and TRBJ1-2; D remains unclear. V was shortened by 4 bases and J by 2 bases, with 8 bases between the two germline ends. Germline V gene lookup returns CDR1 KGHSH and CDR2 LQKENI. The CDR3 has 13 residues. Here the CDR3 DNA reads TGTGCCAGCTCACGGCAGGAGAACTATGGCTACACCTTC. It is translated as CASSRQENYGYTF.

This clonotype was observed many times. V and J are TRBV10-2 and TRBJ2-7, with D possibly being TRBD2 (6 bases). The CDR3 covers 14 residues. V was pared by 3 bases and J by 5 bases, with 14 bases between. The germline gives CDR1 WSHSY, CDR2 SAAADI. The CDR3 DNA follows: TGCGCCAGCAGTGATGGCGGGATCACGAACGAGCAGTACTTC. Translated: CASSDGGITNEQYF.

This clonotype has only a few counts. The CDR3 sequence is CSARARILSGNTIYF. In DNA, the CDR3 is TGCAGTGCTAGGGCCAGAATCCTCTCTGGAAACACCATATATTTT. This chain joins TRBV20-1 and TRBJ1-3; no firm D call. Germline CDR1 reads DFQATT; CDR2 reads SNEGSKA (reference sequence). Between the trimmed V and J ends, which lost 3 bases and 0 bases, there was a span of 12 bases. This CDR3 comprises 15 residues.

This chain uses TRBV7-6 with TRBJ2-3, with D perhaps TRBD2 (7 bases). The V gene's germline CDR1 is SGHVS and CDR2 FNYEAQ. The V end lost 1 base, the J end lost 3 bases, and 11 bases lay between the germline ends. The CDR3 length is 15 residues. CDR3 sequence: CASSLGGGQTDTQYF. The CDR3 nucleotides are TGTGCCAGCAGCTTAGGCGGGGGCCAGACAGATACGCAGTATTTT. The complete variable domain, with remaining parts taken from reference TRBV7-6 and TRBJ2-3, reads GAGVSQSPRYKVTKRGQDVALRCDPISGHVSLYWYRQALGQGPEFLTYFNYEAQQDKSGLPNDRFSAERPEGSISTLTIQRTEQRDSAMYRCASSLGGGQTDTQYFGPGTRLTVL.

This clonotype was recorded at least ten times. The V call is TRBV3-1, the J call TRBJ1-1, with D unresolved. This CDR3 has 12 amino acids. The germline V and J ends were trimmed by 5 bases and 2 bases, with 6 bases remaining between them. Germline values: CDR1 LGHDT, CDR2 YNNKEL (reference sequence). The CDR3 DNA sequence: TGTGCCAGCAGCACTTTAAACACTGAAGCTTTCTTT. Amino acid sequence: CASSTLNTEAFF.

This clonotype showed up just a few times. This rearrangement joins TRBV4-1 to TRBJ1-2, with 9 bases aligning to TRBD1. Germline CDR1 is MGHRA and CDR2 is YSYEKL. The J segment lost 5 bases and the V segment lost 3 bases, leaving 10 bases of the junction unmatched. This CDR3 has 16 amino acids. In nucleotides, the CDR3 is TGCGCCAGCAGCCATCTACAGGGGGCTAAAATATATGGCTACACCTTC. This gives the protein CASSHLQGAKIYGYTF.

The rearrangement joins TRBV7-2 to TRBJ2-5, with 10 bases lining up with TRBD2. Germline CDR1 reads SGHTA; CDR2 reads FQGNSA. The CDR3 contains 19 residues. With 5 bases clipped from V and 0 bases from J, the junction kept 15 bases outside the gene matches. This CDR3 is CASSAPARTSGDYQETQYF. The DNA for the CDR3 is TGTGCCAGCAGCGCACCTGCGCGGACTAGCGGAGATTACCAAGAGACCCAGTACTTC.

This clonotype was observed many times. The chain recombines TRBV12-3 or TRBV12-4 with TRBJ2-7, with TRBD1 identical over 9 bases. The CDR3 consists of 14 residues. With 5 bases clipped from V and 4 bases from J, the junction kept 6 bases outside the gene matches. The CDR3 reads CASSPTGGGYEQYF. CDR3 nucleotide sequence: TGTGCCAGCAGTCCGACAGGGGGAGGGTACGAGCAGTACTTC.

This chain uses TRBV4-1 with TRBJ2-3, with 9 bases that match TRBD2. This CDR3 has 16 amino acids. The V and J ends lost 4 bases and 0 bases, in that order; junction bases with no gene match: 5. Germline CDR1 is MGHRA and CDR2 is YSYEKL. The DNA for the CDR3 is TGCGCCAGCAGCCGCGAGGGACTAGCAAGCACAGATACGCAGTATTTT. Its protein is CASSREGLASTDTQYF.

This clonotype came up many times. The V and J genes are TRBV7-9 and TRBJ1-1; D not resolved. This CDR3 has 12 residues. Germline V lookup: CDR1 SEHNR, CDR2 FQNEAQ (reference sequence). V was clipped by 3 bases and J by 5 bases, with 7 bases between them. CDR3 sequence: CASSFMRTEAFF. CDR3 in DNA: TGTGCCAGCAGCTTCATGAGGACTGAAGCTTTCTTT.

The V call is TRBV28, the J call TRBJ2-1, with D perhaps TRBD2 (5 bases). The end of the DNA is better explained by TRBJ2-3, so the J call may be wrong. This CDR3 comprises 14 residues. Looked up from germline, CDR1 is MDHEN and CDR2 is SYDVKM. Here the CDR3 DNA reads TGTGCCAGCAGCCTCCCAGCTAGCCCAGATACGCAGTATTTT. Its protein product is CASSLPASPDTQYF.

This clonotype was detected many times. The CDR3 DNA sequence: TGTGCCAGCAGCTTACGGGCAGCAGGAAGCACTGAAGCTTTCTTT. Translated: CASSLRAAGSTEAFF. The chain is built from TRBV7-2 and TRBJ1-1; no clear D. This CDR3 has 15 residues. CDR1 and CDR2 (germline): SGHTA, FQGNSA. V was trimmed by 2 bases and J by 4 bases, leaving 14 bases between them.